Presented here are 32 T cell receptor beta chains from one specimen sequenced in a study of cytotoxic CD8 clonotypes in ibrutinib-treated CLL. Method: immunoSEQ multiplex PCR; TCRdb's copy keeps in-frame clones and lacks some. The data show approximately 340,000 clones, with roughly 70% seen just once and approximately 6% held by the top ten. This sample comprised PBMCs, obtained after 36 months of ibrutinib treatment. The receptors here all came from a human donor with chronic lymphocytic leukemia.

V usage is TRBV5-1 and J usage is TRBJ2-3; D remains unclear. This CDR3 has 14 residues. V was cut by 6 bases and J by 2 bases, with 13 bases left in between. CDR1 is SGHRS, CDR2 YFSETQ, per germline. The CDR3 bases are TGCGCCAGCACCCCATCCCAACCCACAGATACGCAGTATTTT. Its protein product is CASTPSQPTDTQYF.

This clone was seen a few times. V usage is TRBV5-1 and J usage is TRBJ2-5; 15 nucleotides match TRBD2. The CDR3 loop spans 16 amino acids. CDR1 SGHRS and CDR2 YFSETQ come from the germline V gene. The V segment lost 4 bases and the J segment 5 bases; nucleotides outside the gene matches: 6. The CDR3 loop is CASSLGLAGGRETQYF. CDR3 coding DNA: TGCGCCAGCAGCCTCGGACTAGCGGGGGGGCGGGAGACCCAGTACTTC.

The chain uses TRBV14 and TRBJ2-7, with TRBD2 matching over 7 bases. The CDR3 runs to 15 residues. With 3 bases clipped from V and 2 bases from J, the junction kept 7 bases outside the gene matches. CDR1 and CDR2 from the germline V gene are SGHDN and FVKESK. This CDR3 is CASSQGLPSTYEQYF. The CDR3 region has the DNA TGTGCCAGCAGCCAGGGACTACCCTCGACCTACGAGCAGTACTTC. The full variable domain, rest sourced from reference TRBV14 and TRBJ2-7, is EAGVTQFPSHSVIEKGQTVTLRCDPISGHDNLYWYRRVMGKEIKFLLHFVKESKQDESGMPNNRFLAERTGGTYSTLKVQPAELEDSGVYFCASSQGLPSTYEQYFGPGTRLTVT.

CDR3 sequence: CSVVIPDYTDTQYF. The CDR3 DNA follows: TGCAGCGTTGTAATTCCGGACTACACAGATACGCAGTATTTT. V usage is TRBV29-1 and J usage is TRBJ2-3; D perhaps matches TRBD2 (6 bases). The CDR3 runs to 14 residues. V shed 4 bases and J shed 2 bases, with 13 bases lying between them. Germline CDR1 and CDR2: SQVTM and ANQGSEA.

The chain carries TRBV7-6 and TRBJ2-2; D might be TRBD1 or TRBD2, each matching 6 bases. V was shortened by 5 bases and J by 6 bases, with 16 bases between the two germline ends. CDR3 length: 15 residues. The germline V gene has CDR1 SGHVS and CDR2 FNYEAQ. The CDR3 nucleotides read TGTGCCAGCAGCCCGAGGGGGGCTAGGGCCGGGGAGCTGTTTTTT. It is translated as CASSPRGARAGELFF. The full variable domain, in which reference TRBV7-6 and TRBJ2-2 provide the parts outside the CDR3, is GAGVSQSPRYKVTKRGQDVALRCDPISGHVSLYWYRQALGQGPEFLTYFNYEAQQDKSGLPNDRFSAERPEGSISTLTIQRTEQRDSAMYRCASSPRGARAGELFFGEGSRLTVL.

This chain joins TRBV11-2 and TRBJ2-7; D is uncertain. This CDR3 is 14 amino acids long. V lost 1 base and J 2 bases, leaving 9 bases between the germline ends. Germline V CDR1 and CDR2: SGHAT, FQNNGV. CDR3 nucleotide sequence: TGTGCCAGCAGCTTAGTAGTAGGGCCCTACGAGCAGTACTTC. Translation gives CASSLVVGPYEQYF.

This rearrangement joins TRBV5-5 to TRBJ2-7, with a weak D call TRBD2 (5 bases). CDR1 and CDR2 from the germline V gene are SGHKS and YYEKEE (reference sequence). This CDR3 contains 14 residues. V lost 4 bases to trimming and J lost 0 bases, with 11 bases between them. DNA of the CDR3: TGTGCCAGCAGCCCACGGACTTCCTCCTACGAGCAGTACTTC. The encoded protein is CASSPRTSSYEQYF.

The rearrangement links TRBV5-4 to TRBJ2-4; D is undetermined. V was clipped by 7 bases and J by 2 bases, with 13 bases between them. The CDR3 extends over 14 amino acids. Germline CDR1 SGHNT, CDR2 YYREEE (reference sequence). Here the CDR3 reads CASSILGTKNIQYF. CDR3 nucleotide sequence: TGTGCCAGCTCCATCCTGGGTACCAAAAACATTCAGTACTTC.

The J gene is TRBJ1-2, the V gene TRBV5-5; tentative D call: TRBD1 (6 bases). CDR3 length: 15 residues. Between the trimmed V and J ends, which lost 0 bases and 3 bases, there was a span of 12 bases. Germline V gene data show CDR1 as SGHKS and CDR2 as YYEKEE (reference sequence). CDR3: CASSLDPAGDYGYTF. The DNA of the CDR3 is TGTGCCAGCAGCTTGGACCCAGCAGGGGACTATGGCTACACCTTC.

J is TRBJ2-3 and V is TRBV9; either TRBD1 or TRBD2 may fit D (6 bases each). Germline V gene lookup returns CDR1 SGDLS and CDR2 YYNGEE. V lost 6 bases and J 5 bases, leaving 13 bases between the germline ends. The CDR3 contains 13 residues. The CDR3 coding sequence is TGTGCCAGCAATCTGGGGGGCGAAGATACGCAGTATTTT. This translates into CASNLGGEDTQYF.

This clone has just one count. The V gene is TRBV9, the J gene TRBJ2-6; D might be TRBD1 or TRBD2, each matching 5 bases. Germline CDR1 and CDR2: SGDLS and YYNGEE. The CDR3 covers 17 residues. Trimming pared 1 base from V and 1 base from J, leaving 12 bases between. The CDR3 sequence is CASSVSGRPSGANVLTF. The CDR3 bases are TGTGCCAGCAGCGTATCGGGACGCCCATCTGGGGCCAACGTCCTGACTTTC.

This clone showed up just once. The V call is TRBV5-1, the J call TRBJ2-4; 7 nucleotides align to TRBD1. Trimming took 3 bases from V and 6 from J; bases not matched to a gene: 3. CDR1 is SGHRS and CDR2 is YFSETQ in the germline V gene. The CDR3 covers 13 residues. CDR3 DNA: TGCGCCAGCAGCTCGGGACAGATAAACATTCAGTACTTC. Its translation is CASSSGQINIQYF.

The V and J genes are TRBV2 and TRBJ2-1, with 7 bases lining up with TRBD1. Trimming at V came to 5 bases and at J to 8 bases, leaving 12 bases not matched to a gene. The CDR3 totals 15 residues. Germline CDR1 reads SNHLY; CDR2 reads FYNNEI. CDR3: CASSQIGTAGDEQFF. CDR3 in DNA: TGTGCCAGCAGTCAAATTGGGACAGCCGGGGATGAGCAGTTCTTC.

This clone was recorded a few times. The chain combines TRBV25-1 with TRBJ1-1; unclear D gene. The CDR3 sequence is 13 residues long. V gave up 4 bases and J gave up 11 bases, with 17 bases separating them. Germline V gene lookup returns CDR1 MGHDK and CDR2 SYGVNS. Here the CDR3 DNA reads TGTGCCAGCAGTGGACGAAACCGCCGGAGGGCTTTCTTT. Protein product: CASSGRNRRRAFF. The full variable domain, completed using reference TRBV25-1 and TRBJ1-1, is EADIYQTPRYLVIGTGKKITLECSQTMGHDKMYWYQQDPGMELHLIHYSYGVNSTEKGDLSSESTVSRIRTEHFPLTLESARPSHTSQYLCASSGRNRRRAFFGQGTRLTVV.

This chain joins TRBV19 and TRBJ1-5; D gene ambiguous. The ends were cut back, 11 bases at V and 2 bases at J, with 10 bases in the middle. This CDR3 contains 12 residues. From germline, CDR1 is LNHDA and CDR2 SQIVND (reference sequence). This CDR3 is CAAKKGNQPQHF. The CDR3 nucleotides read TGTGCCGCGAAAAAGGGCAATCAGCCCCAGCATTTT.

This clone was detected once. V gene TRBV13 combines with J gene TRBJ2-1; 11 nucleotides agree with TRBD2. Per germline, CDR1 PRHDT and CDR2 FYEKMQ (reference sequence). This CDR3 is 15 amino acids long. Losses at the gene ends were 1 base for V and 6 bases for J; bases not matched to a gene: 2. CDR3 amino acids: CASSLVAGGLNEQFF. The CDR3 DNA reads as TGTGCCAGCAGCTTAGTAGCGGGGGGGCTCAATGAGCAGTTCTTC.

The chain carries TRBV2 and TRBJ2-3; tentative D call: TRBD1 (5 bases). V dropped 7 bases and J dropped 0 bases, with 14 bases sitting between them. This CDR3 has 15 amino acids. The germline CDR1 and CDR2 sequences are SNHLY and FYNNEI. The CDR3 is CASNPRGASTDTQYF. In DNA, the CDR3 is TGTGCCAGCAATCCTAGGGGTGCTAGCACAGATACGCAGTATTTT.

The V call is TRBV2, the J call TRBJ2-7; maybe TRBD1 (5 bases). This CDR3 is 14 amino acids long. CDR1 is SNHLY, CDR2 FYNNEI, per germline. Trimming stripped 7 bases from V and 5 bases from J, with 18 bases between. In DNA form, the CDR3 reads TGTGCCAGCACCGAACGGTGGCAGGGCCACGAGCAGTACTTC. Translated, it gives CASTERWQGHEQYF. The full variable domain, its missing parts supplied by reference TRBV2 and TRBJ2-7, is EPEVTQTPSHQVTQMGQEVILRCVPISNHLYFYWYRQILGQKVEFLVSFYNNEISEKSEIFDDQFSVERPDGSNFTLKIRSTKLEDSAMYFCASTERWQGHEQYFGPGTRLTVT.

This clone showed up just a few times. The chain joins TRBV19 to TRBJ2-1, with D possibly being TRBD2 (5 bases). The CDR3 loop spans 15 amino acids. Germline lookup yields CDR1 LNHDA and CDR2 SQIVND (reference sequence). V lost 1 base to trimming and J lost 0 bases, with 7 bases between them. CDR3 loop: CASSIAGSSYNEQFF. CDR3 DNA sequence: TGTGCCAGTAGTATAGCGGGGAGCTCCTACAATGAGCAGTTCTTC.

This clone was picked up one time. The chain links TRBV9 to TRBJ2-2; 10 bases are shared with TRBD2. Germline trimming cut 6 bases from V and 4 bases from J; bases unmatched to any gene: 15. The germline CDR1 and CDR2 sequences are SGDLS and YYNGEE. This CDR3 has 18 amino acids. The CDR3 sequence is CASTQGSGGASGTGELFF. CDR3 DNA: TGTGCCAGCACCCAGGGGAGCGGGGGGGCCTCGGGCACCGGGGAGCTGTTTTTT.

There are a few counts of this clone. This chain connects TRBV6-5 to TRBJ2-1; 13 bases match TRBD2. Trimming at V came to 0 bases and at J to 12 bases, leaving 5 bases not matched to a gene. The CDR3 has 15 amino acids. Germline V gene lookup returns CDR1 MNHEY and CDR2 SVGAGI. CDR3 nucleotide sequence: TGTGCCAGCAGTTACTCCGGACTAGCGGGAGTTAGGCAGTTCTTC. Protein product: CASSYSGLAGVRQFF.

The rearrangement links TRBV28 to TRBJ1-2, with D unresolved. The CDR3 has 12 amino acids. V gave up 5 bases and J gave up 3 bases, with 7 bases separating them. Germline CDR1 and CDR2: MDHEN and SYDVKM. The chain's CDR3 is CASSPQHYGYTF. In nucleotides, the CDR3 is TGTGCCAGCAGTCCACAGCACTATGGCTACACCTTC.

This clone was seen a few times. This chain joins TRBV10-2 and TRBJ2-7; D remains unclear. Germline CDR1 and CDR2: WSHSY and SAAADI. The CDR3 covers 13 residues. Trimming cost V 6 bases and J 7 bases, with 16 bases left between them. CDR3 nucleotide sequence: TGCGCCAGCAGAGGATGGTCTCCGTATGAGCAGTACTTC. Residues: CASRGWSPYEQYF.

The CDR3 bases are TGTGCCAGCAGTTTCCGAGCGGGGGGATCTAACGAGCAGTACTTC. It translates to CASSFRAGGSNEQYF. The chain employs TRBV28 and TRBJ2-7, with 9 bases aligning to TRBD2. Germline loops: CDR1 MDHEN, CDR2 SYDVKM. This CDR3 is built from 15 residues. With V trimmed by 3 bases and J by 5 bases, 8 bases remained unmatched. Using reference TRBV28 and TRBJ2-7 for the parts outside the CDR3, the full variable domain is DVKVTQSSRYLVKRTGEKVFLECVQDMDHENMFWYRQDPGLGLRLIYFSYDVKMKEKGDIPEGYSVSREKKERFSLILESASTNQTSMYLCASSFRAGGSNEQYFGPGTRLTVT.

The CDR3 spells CASSFGRQGGEKLFF. In DNA form, the CDR3 reads TGTGCCAGCAGCTTCGGACGGCAGGGGGGGGAAAAACTGTTTTTT. The rearrangement uses TRBV7-6 and TRBJ1-4; TRBD1 matches at 7 bases. This CDR3 comprises 15 residues. CDR1 SGHVS and CDR2 FNYEAQ come from the germline V gene. The V segment lost 3 bases and the J segment 8 bases; nucleotides outside the gene matches: 9. The full variable domain, rest sourced from reference TRBV7-6 and TRBJ1-4, is GAGVSQSPRYKVTKRGQDVALRCDPISGHVSLYWYRQALGQGPEFLTYFNYEAQQDKSGLPNDRFSAERPEGSISTLTIQRTEQRDSAMYRCASSFGRQGGEKLFFGSGTQLSVL.

The sample holds a few counts of this clone. The chain couples TRBV10-3 to TRBJ1-3, with D uncertain. Germline loops: CDR1 ENHRY, CDR2 SYGVKD. V lost 6 bases and J lost 4, with 10 bases in between. The CDR3 has 13 amino acids. The CDR3 protein is CAIRVGEGNTIYF. As DNA, the CDR3 is TGTGCCATCAGGGTGGGTGAAGGAAACACCATATATTTT.

Only a few counts were recorded for this clone. The chain combines TRBV6-1 with TRBJ2-3; D might be TRBD1 (5 bases). The ends were cut back, 6 bases at V and 0 bases at J, with 10 bases in the middle. Germline values: CDR1 MNHNS, CDR2 SASEGT. The CDR3 runs to 14 residues. The CDR3 DNA is TGTGCCAGCAGGGTGACAGCCAGCACAGATACGCAGTATTTT. Its translation: CASRVTASTDTQYF.

This clone was found many times. The chain couples TRBV4-3 to TRBJ2-1; tentative D call: TRBD2 (5 bases). Per germline, CDR1 LGHNA and CDR2 YSLEER. CDR3 length: 16 amino acids. Trimming removed 0 bases at V and 0 bases at J, with 9 bases between. CDR3 in amino acids: CASSQDSTSSYNEQFF. The CDR3 DNA follows: TGCGCCAGCAGCCAAGATAGTACTAGCTCCTACAATGAGCAGTTCTTC.

The V gene is TRBV29-1, the J gene TRBJ2-3; D call uncertain. V lost 2 bases and J lost 3, with 6 bases in between. The CDR3 sequence is 12 residues long. The germline gives CDR1 SQVTM, CDR2 ANQGSEA. The DNA for the CDR3 is TGCAGCGTTGAAAAGGGAACAGATACGCAGTATTTT. Protein: CSVEKGTDTQYF.

The V gene is TRBV19, the J gene TRBJ2-3; D not resolved. V was cut by 1 base and J by 5 bases, with 7 bases left in between. Germline CDR1 and CDR2: LNHDA and SQIVND (reference sequence). The CDR3 totals 13 residues. The CDR3 here is CASSIGYRDTQYF. The CDR3 coding sequence is TGTGCCAGTAGTATAGGGTACCGAGATACGCAGTATTTT.

The genes are TRBV12-2 and TRBJ2-7; TRBD1 is the table's D call, not checked against the DNA. TRBV12-2 is marked as a pseudogene. The CDR3 is made up of 15 amino acids. CDR3 sequence (DNA): TGTGCAAGTCGACCCTGGGGCCCACAAACCTACGAGCAGTACTTC. Translation gives CASRPWGPQTYEQYF.

This chain connects TRBV5-1 to TRBJ2-3; D perhaps matches TRBD2 (5 bases). The V gene lost 0 bases and the J gene lost 0 bases, with 14 bases spanning the gap. Germline V gene sequence: CDR1 SGHRS, CDR2 YFSETQ. The length of the CDR3 is 17 residues. CDR3 sequence: CASSLVALRGSTDTQYF. CDR3 in DNA: TGCGCCAGCAGCTTGGTGGCACTCCGAGGGAGCACAGATACGCAGTATTTT.